The TCR beta chain described here comes from a study of T cell repertoires in cytomegalovirus infection. Germline CDR1 SGHDT, CDR2 YYEEEE. The CDR3 sequence is 18 residues long. V gave up 4 bases and J gave up 0 bases, with 17 bases separating them. Notes on this clonotype: Its matching antigen is unknown.

TCRdb ran MiXCR on the reads and lists one entry per CDR3 protein. The sample yields fewer than 900,000 distinct CDR3 sequences, 25% to 35% seen once. The clonotype was recovered from a human donor in good health (CMV status not recorded). Some clones in this sample may be carry-over from other donors' samples. The chain uses TRBV5-6 and TRBJ1-6; D gene unclear. The sequencing here drew on cultured CD8+ T cells from PBMCs, taken from culture after CMV antigen stimulation. DNA of the CDR3: TGTGCCAGCAGCCCGACGGGGAGGGAGAGCTCCTATAATTCACCCCTCCACTTT. Residues: CASSPTGRESSYNSPLHF.